The 17 T cell receptor beta chains below were found in one sample sequenced in a study of blood T cell repertoires in COVID-19. Profiled with immunoSEQ multiplex PCR; TCRdb holds only in-frame clones, not every one. Of more than 50,000 clones in the sample, around 90% were seen once. Sequences were obtained from peripheral blood. The receptors come from a man in his sixties with active COVID-19.

This clone was found once. The chain links TRBV2 to TRBJ1-6; perhaps TRBD1 as D (6 bases). Per germline, CDR1 SNHLY and CDR2 FYNNEI. V shed 8 bases and J shed 18 bases, with 20 bases lying between them. The CDR3 runs to 12 residues. CDR3 protein: CASSIASGTTHF. DNA for the CDR3: TGTGCCAGCTCCATCGCATCCGGGACAACCCACTTT.

The chain carries TRBV7-9 and TRBJ1-4; TRBD1 agrees at 10 bases. The CDR3 has 15 amino acids. J gave up 7 bases and V 5 bases, and 7 bases lay outside the gene matches. The germline V gene encodes CDR1 SEHNR and CDR2 FQNEAQ (reference sequence). The CDR3: CASSQTGGMIEKLFF. The CDR3 DNA reads as TGTGCCAGCAGCCAGACAGGGGGCATGATTGAAAAACTGTTTTTT.

This clone was seen just once. The genes are TRBV2 and TRBJ2-5; a weak D match, TRBD2 (6 bases). Germline V gives CDR1 SNHLY, CDR2 FYNNEI. The CDR3 consists of 14 residues. V lost 8 bases and J lost 2, with 15 bases in between. The CDR3 DNA reads TGTGCCAGCGGACTGACGGGAGCTCAAGAGACCCAGTACTTC. The encoded protein is CASGLTGAQETQYF.

The chain carries TRBV4-3 and TRBJ2-3; the D gene is possibly TRBD1 (6 bases). The CDR3 totals 16 residues. Deletions cut 1 base from V and 0 bases from J, with 11 bases between. From germline, CDR1 is LGHNA and CDR2 YSLEER. In DNA form, the CDR3 reads TGCGCCAGCAGCCAAGGCCTACAGGGAAGCACAGATACGCAGTATTTT. This sequence encodes CASSQGLQGSTDTQYF.

The chain joins TRBV19 to TRBJ2-7; 9 nucleotides line up with TRBD1. Germline CDR1 and CDR2: LNHDA and SQIVND (reference sequence). The CDR3 spans 17 residues. V lost 3 bases and J lost 5; bases outside the gene matches: 14. CDR3 sequence reads: CASSMPRGGTGPDEQYF. CDR3 bases: TGTGCCAGTAGTATGCCACGGGGAGGGACAGGGCCCGACGAGCAGTACTTC.

The chain recombines TRBV7-9 with TRBJ2-7, with 12 bases that match TRBD2. CDR3 length equals 15 residues. Germline V gene lookup returns CDR1 SEHNR and CDR2 FQNEAQ (reference sequence). V shed 6 bases, J shed 4 bases, and the junction held 7 bases outside the gene matches. The CDR3 DNA follows: TGTGCCAGCAGATTGACTAGCGGGAGTGATTACGAGCAGTACTTC. This translates into CASRLTSGSDYEQYF.

This chain uses TRBV29-1 with TRBJ2-2; 11 bases line up with TRBD2. J was trimmed by 2 bases and V by 7 bases; bases with no gene match: 3. The germline V gene encodes CDR1 SQVTM and CDR2 ANQGSEA. The CDR3 runs 14 residues. This CDR3 is CSAGLAANTGELFF. The CDR3 region has the DNA TGCAGCGCGGGACTAGCGGCCAACACCGGGGAGCTGTTTTTT.

The chain couples TRBV27 to TRBJ1-6; D gene ambiguous. The V gene lost 9 bases and the J gene lost 10 bases, with 16 bases spanning the gap. CDR1 is MNHEY, CDR2 SMNVEV, per germline (reference sequence). The CDR3 is 13 residues long. In DNA form, the CDR3 reads TGTGCCAGTACTCGAATCCCCTACTCACCCCTCCACTTT. This gives the protein CASTRIPYSPLHF.

This rearrangement joins TRBV12-3 or TRBV12-4 to TRBJ2-7, with D maybe TRBD1 (6 bases). The CDR3 consists of 13 residues. Trimming left V 3 bases short and J 6 bases short, with 12 bases between. The DNA of the CDR3 is TGTGCCAGCAGTTTCGACCCAGGGGTCGAGCAGTACTTC. Translated: CASSFDPGVEQYF.

The chain links TRBV9 to TRBJ1-2; a possible D gene is TRBD1 (6 bases). Per germline, CDR1 SGDLS and CDR2 YYNGEE. The ends were cut back, 0 bases at V and 5 bases at J, with 17 bases in the middle. This CDR3 contains 16 residues. The chain's CDR3 is CASSVGRAGESYGYTF. CDR3 DNA: TGTGCCAGCAGCGTAGGAAGGGCAGGGGAGTCTTATGGCTACACCTTC.

The chain has TRBV2 and TRBJ2-5; tentative D call: TRBD1 (6 bases). V lost 6 bases and J 1 base, leaving 12 bases between the germline ends. Germline V gene sequence: CDR1 SNHLY, CDR2 FYNNEI. This CDR3 has 14 residues. The CDR3 here is CASRYRALQETQYF. In DNA, the CDR3 is TGTGCCAGCAGATACAGGGCCCTCCAAGAGACCCAGTACTTC.

The J gene is TRBJ1-2, the V gene TRBV7-9; 10 bases line up with TRBD1. The CDR3 is 17 amino acids. V shed 4 bases, J shed 2 bases, and the junction held 10 bases outside the gene matches. Germline-derived CDR1 and CDR2 are SEHNR and FQNEAQ (reference sequence). The CDR3 here is CASSSRQGAYPNYGYTF. As DNA, the CDR3 is TGTGCCAGCAGCTCAAGACAGGGGGCGTATCCGAACTATGGCTACACCTTC.

The genes are TRBV6-6 and TRBJ1-4; 7 bases map to TRBD1. The germline CDR1 and CDR2 sequences are MNHNY and SVGAGI (reference sequence). With V trimmed by 6 bases and J by 6 bases, 7 bases remained unmatched. The CDR3 is made up of 14 amino acids. CDR3 DNA sequence: TGTGCCAGCAGGGAAACAGGGGATCATGAAAAACTGTTTTTT. It specifies CASRETGDHEKLFF.

This chain uses TRBV29-1 with TRBJ1-1; D not certain. Germline lookup yields CDR1 SQVTM and CDR2 ANQGSEA. The CDR3 runs 13 residues. Trimming stripped 5 bases from V and 1 base from J, with 11 bases between. CDR3 residues: CSVKTGANTEAFF. CDR3 coding DNA: TGCAGCGTTAAAACGGGAGCGAACACTGAAGCTTTCTTT.

This clone occurred once. The chain employs TRBV6-2 or TRBV6-3 and TRBJ1-5; no firm D call. Germline CDR1 reads MNHEY; CDR2 reads SVGEGT. The V gene lost 0 bases and the J gene lost 1 base, with 7 bases spanning the gap. CDR3 length: 15 amino acids. CDR3 DNA: TGTGCCAGCAGTTACTCGGCACAGAGCAATCAGCCCCAGCATTTT. It translates to CASSYSAQSNQPQHF.

The V gene is TRBV6-5, the J gene TRBJ1-5; 7 nucleotides agree with TRBD1. Looked up from germline, CDR1 is MNHEY and CDR2 is SVGAGI. After removal of 7 bases from V and 0 bases from J, the junction contained 6 bases not matched to a gene. The CDR3 runs 15 residues. The CDR3 region is CASNEGGGSNQPQHF. CDR3 in DNA: TGTGCCAGCAACGAAGGGGGCGGTAGCAATCAGCCCCAGCATTTT.

This rearrangement joins TRBV4-1 to TRBJ1-4, with 7 bases that match TRBD1. The J segment lost 8 bases and the V segment lost 3 bases, leaving 3 bases of the junction unmatched. CDR1 MGHRA and CDR2 YSYEKL come from the germline V gene. There are 13 residues in the CDR3. The CDR3 nucleotides are TGCGCCAGCAGCCACAGGGGGGACGAAAAACTGTTTTTT. Translated, it gives CASSHRGDEKLFF.